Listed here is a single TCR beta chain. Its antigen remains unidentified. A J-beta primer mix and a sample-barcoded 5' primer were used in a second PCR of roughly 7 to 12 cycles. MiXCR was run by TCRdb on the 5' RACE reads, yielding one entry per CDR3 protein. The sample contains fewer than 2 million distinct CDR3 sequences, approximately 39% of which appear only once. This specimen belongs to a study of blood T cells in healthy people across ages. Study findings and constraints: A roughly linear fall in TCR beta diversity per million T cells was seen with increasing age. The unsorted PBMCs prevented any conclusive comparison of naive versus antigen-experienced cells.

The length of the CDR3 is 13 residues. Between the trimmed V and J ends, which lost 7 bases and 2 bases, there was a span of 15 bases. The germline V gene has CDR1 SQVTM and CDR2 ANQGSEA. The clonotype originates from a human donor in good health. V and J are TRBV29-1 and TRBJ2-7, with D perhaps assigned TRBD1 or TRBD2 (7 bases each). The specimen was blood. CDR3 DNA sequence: TGCAGCGCGATGACAGGGAGGGCCTACGAGCAGTACTTC. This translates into CSAMTGRAYEQYF.